The 15 T cell receptor beta chains below all came from one sample that was sequenced in a study of T cells in Graves' hyperthyroidism and ophthalmopathy (dated by TCRdb to about 2019). The method behind the library was multiplex PCR. The listed sequencing device is Illumina HiSeq 2000. The TCR beta CDR3 regions were amplified from RNA transcripts. A first-round RT-PCR of the TCR CDR3 used the HTBI primer set with the Qiagen OneStep RT-PCR kit. TCRdb ran its own pipeline on the public reads, namely fastp trimming at Q25 and MiXCR clone calling, and kept in-frame beta chains. Identical CDR3 protein sequences are pooled into one entry, listed with their most common genes and DNA. The sample includes 300,000 to 450,000 distinct CDR3 sequences, with around a quarter observed a single time. The top ten hold around 70% of the sample. Sequenced material: blood. These receptors were collected from a man between 50 and 59 years old with Graves' hyperthyroidism.

V is TRBV11-2 and J is TRBJ2-1; perhaps TRBD1 as D (5 bases). The CDR3 runs to 12 residues. Germline V lookup: CDR1 SGHAT, CDR2 FQNNGV. Trimming cost V 5 bases and J 9 bases, with 11 bases left between them. The DNA of the CDR3 is TGTGCCAGCAGCCCCCAGGGAATTGAGCAGTTCTTC. It yields the protein CASSPQGIEQFF.

V gene TRBV12-3 or TRBV12-4 combines with J gene TRBJ1-6; D is ambiguous. V lost 6 bases and J 0 bases, leaving 6 bases between the germline ends. This CDR3 spans 14 amino acids. CDR3 sequence: CASSMSSYNSPLHF. The CDR3 DNA sequence: TGTGCCAGCAGCATGAGCTCCTATAATTCACCCCTCCACTTT.

This clonotype was detected many times. This chain connects TRBV18 to TRBJ2-7; TRBD1 agrees at 10 bases. The CDR3 consists of 14 residues. With 5 bases clipped from V and 7 bases from J, the junction kept 8 bases outside the gene matches. Germline CDR1 is KGHSH and CDR2 is LQKENI. CDR3 in amino acids: CASSTTGQGREQYF. DNA for the CDR3: TGTGCCAGCTCAACAACGGGACAGGGGAGGGAGCAGTACTTC.

With regard to this clonotype: A much larger clone lies a single base off, so this may be a read error. The chain joins TRBV11-2 to TRBJ2-5, with D possibly being TRBD1 (6 bases). Germline-derived CDR1 and CDR2 are SGHAT and FQNNGV. This CDR3 has 15 residues. V was clipped by 4 bases and J by 4 bases, with 16 bases between them. This chain's CDR3 is CASSSVPLGGETQYF. DNA of the CDR3: TGTGCCAGCAGCTCGGTACCACTAGGGGGAGAGACCCAGTACTTC.

There are many counts of this clonotype. The genes are TRBV2 and TRBJ2-1; 7 positions match TRBD2. Germline CDR1 reads SNHLY; CDR2 reads FYNNEI. The CDR3 spans 15 residues. V lost 6 bases, J lost 1 base, and 6 bases stayed unmatched. The CDR3 DNA sequence: TGTGCCAGCAGAGCCTCGCGGGAGTCCTACAATGAGCAGTTCTTC. Protein product: CASRASRESYNEQFF. The entire variable domain, with the rest obtained from reference TRBV2 and TRBJ2-1, is as follows: EPEVTQTPSHQVTQMGQEVILRCVPISNHLYFYWYRQILGQKVEFLVSFYNNEISEKSEIFDDQFSVERPDGSNFTLKIRSTKLEDSAMYFCASRASRESYNEQFFGPGTRLTVL.

CDR3 in DNA: TGTGCCAGCAGCTTAACTAGCGTAGGCGACGAGCAGTACTTC. Encoded protein: CASSLTSVGDEQYF. V and J are TRBV7-3 and TRBJ2-7, with a weak D call TRBD2 (5 bases). V was pared by 0 bases and J by 5 bases, with 11 bases between. This CDR3 comprises 14 residues. CDR1 is SGHTA, CDR2 FQGTGA, per germline.

In this sample, this clonotype turned up a few times. The chain recombines TRBV3-1 with TRBJ1-2; 7 bases are shared with TRBD1. The V segment lost 2 bases and the J segment 7 bases; nucleotides outside the gene matches: 10. This CDR3 is 15 amino acids long. Per germline, CDR1 LGHDT and CDR2 YNNKEL (reference sequence). CDR3 coding DNA: TGTGCCAGCAGCCAAACGAAACAGGGGATAGGTGGCTACACCTTC. Translating it yields CASSQTKQGIGGYTF.

This clonotype appeared many times. The chain employs TRBV11-2 and TRBJ2-1; 10 bases are shared with TRBD1. V trimming: 6 bases; J trimming: 4 bases; junction bases outside the gene matches: 6. The CDR3 loop spans 15 amino acids. Germline V lookup: CDR1 SGHAT, CDR2 FQNNGV. In nucleotides, the CDR3 is TGTGCCAGCAGTCAGACAGGGGGCTCGTACAATGAGCAGTTCTTC. Protein: CASSQTGGSYNEQFF.

The chain recombines TRBV4-2 with TRBJ1-2, with 9 bases fitting TRBD1. V was clipped by 4 bases and J by 4 bases; unmatched bases: 7. This CDR3 is built from 15 residues. Germline V gives CDR1 LGHNA, CDR2 YNFKEQ. The CDR3 DNA reads TGTGCCAGCAGCCCCGGGACAGGGATCCGCTATGGCTACACCTTC. This gives the protein CASSPGTGIRYGYTF.

There are a few counts of this clonotype. The chain is built from TRBV11-2 and TRBJ2-4; D is perhaps TRBD1 (7 bases). CDR1 and CDR2 (germline): SGHAT, FQNNGV. The length of the CDR3 is 14 residues. Trimming removed 5 bases at V and 2 bases at J, with 10 bases between. The CDR3 loop reads CASSQGGPKNIQYF. CDR3 sequence (DNA): TGTGCCAGCAGCCAGGGGGGTCCCAAAAACATTCAGTACTTC.

The chain links TRBV3-1 to TRBJ2-2, with D possibly being TRBD2 (7 bases). The V end was cut by 5 bases, the J end by 0 bases, with 16 bases between. Looked up from germline, CDR1 is LGHDT and CDR2 is YNNKEL (reference sequence). The CDR3 has 17 amino acids. As DNA, the CDR3 is TGTGCCAGCAGCATAGGGGGAGGGGCTGCGAACACCGGGGAGCTGTTTTTT. Residues: CASSIGGGAANTGELFF.

The CDR3: CASSFKDYTEAFF. CDR3 DNA: TGTGCCAGCAGTTTTAAGGATTACACTGAAGCTTTCTTT. This sequence joins TRBV27 and TRBJ1-1; the D is unclear. The V gene lost 3 bases and the J gene lost 3 bases, with 8 bases spanning the gap. CDR1 and CDR2 from the germline V gene are MNHEY and SMNVEV (reference sequence). The CDR3 spans 13 residues.

J is TRBJ2-2 and V is TRBV12-3 or TRBV12-4; TRBD2 matches 14 bases. The length of the CDR3 is 19 residues. J was trimmed by 1 base and V by 5 bases; bases with no gene match: 9. The CDR3 sequence: CASSIGTSGSLENTGELFF. The CDR3 DNA reads as TGTGCCAGCAGTATCGGGACTAGCGGGAGTCTGGAGAACACCGGGGAGCTGTTTTTT.

The genes are TRBV7-9 and TRBJ1-4; 7 bases are shared with TRBD1. The CDR3 consists of 14 residues. V lost 5 bases and J lost 6; bases outside the gene matches: 6. Germline V gene data show CDR1 as SEHNR and CDR2 as FQNEAQ (reference sequence). The CDR3 DNA reads as TGTGCCAGCAGCCACGGGACAGTTGATGAAAAACTGTTTTTT. Translated: CASSHGTVDEKLFF. Full variable domain (outside the CDR3, taken from reference TRBV7-9 and TRBJ1-4): DTGVSQNPRHKITKRGQNVTFRCDPISEHNRLYWYRQTLGQGPEFLTYFQNEAQLEKSRLLSDRFSAERPKGSFSTLEIQRTEQGDSAMYLCASSHGTVDEKLFFGSGTQLSVL.

This clonotype was seen only a few times. The chain uses TRBV6-1 and TRBJ2-1; 12 bases align to TRBD2. From germline, CDR1 is MNHNS and CDR2 SASEGT. Trimming at V came to 8 bases and at J to 7 bases, leaving 6 bases not matched to a gene. This CDR3 has 14 residues. This CDR3 reads CASSRTSGKNEQFF. The CDR3 DNA sequence: TGTGCCAGCTCCAGGACTAGCGGGAAAAATGAGCAGTTCTTC.